This T cell receptor (beta chain) was captured in a study of lymphopenia after photon versus proton radiotherapy. Study-wide points: Relative stability marked proton patients; photon patients lost diversity and naive cells. After lymphocyte nadir, photon-treated repertoires showed oligoclonal expansion, especially CD8+ Temra. Authors raise, but do not show, better survival with proton therapy.

The table came from immunoSEQ multiplex PCR; TCRdb's copy has only in-frame clones and leaves some out. Of tens of thousands of clones detected, about four fifths appear once; the ten largest clones hold around 2.2%. In the case of this clone: Its antigen is unidentified.

Per germline, CDR1 SEHNR and CDR2 FQNEAQ (reference sequence). V gave up 5 bases and J gave up 6 bases; unmatched junction bases: 9. The CDR3 runs to 15 residues. Material: peripheral blood, obtained from a patient treated with proton-based radiotherapy. The chain couples TRBV7-9 to TRBJ2-2; TRBD1 agrees at 7 bases. This clonotype originated in a man aged 55 to 69 with pancreatic cancer. The CDR3 DNA reads TGTGCCAGCAGCCCCCGAGCGACAGGGCCCGGGGAGCTGTTTTTT. Translating it yields CASSPRATGPGELFF.